This T cell receptor beta chain was sequenced in a study of blood T cell repertoires in COVID-19. About the study: Acute and convalescent COVID-19 specimens originated in the United States, Italy and Spain.

The protocol was immunoSEQ multiplex PCR, while the TCRdb copy is restricted to in-frame clones and leaves out a portion. Among more than 250,000 clones listed, roughly 84% were seen once. From germline, CDR1 is MRHNA and CDR2 SNTAGT. V was shortened by 5 bases and J by 0 bases, with 5 bases between the two germline ends. CDR3 length: 14 residues. The receptor was isolated from a man in his forties or fifties with active or convalescent COVID-19. The sequenced sample consisted of peripheral blood. This chain links TRBV6-4 with TRBJ2-6; tentative D call: TRBD2 (5 bases). This CDR3 is CASSRDSGANVLTF. DNA for the CDR3: TGTGCCAGCAGTCGGGACTCTGGGGCCAACGTCCTGACTTTC.